What follows are 10 T cell receptor beta chains derived from one specimen sequenced in a study of blood T cell repertoires in COVID-19. Profiled with immunoSEQ multiplex PCR; TCRdb holds only in-frame clones, not every one. Among 150,000 or so clones, around 87% were seen once, and the ten largest hold roughly 13%. The specimen was peripheral blood. The receptors derive from a man aged 18 to 29 with COVID-19, enrolled during active disease.

The rearrangement joins TRBV10-1 to TRBJ2-3; 9 positions agree with TRBD1. V lost 0 bases to trimming and J lost 3 bases; unmatched junction nucleotides: 7. This CDR3 spans 17 amino acids. CDR1 WNHNN and CDR2 SYGVQD come from the germline V gene (reference sequence). CDR3 amino acids: CASSESTGGLMTDTQYF. CDR3 coding DNA: TGCGCCAGCAGTGAGTCGACAGGGGGTTTAATGACAGATACGCAGTATTTT.

This chain uses TRBV6-6 with TRBJ1-5; tentative D call: TRBD1 (6 bases). Per the germline V gene, CDR1 is MNHNY and CDR2 is SVGAGI (reference sequence). The CDR3 loop spans 15 amino acids. V lost 2 bases to trimming and J lost 6 bases, with 14 bases between them. CDR3 amino acids: CASSYPGQGPQPQHF. In DNA form, the CDR3 reads TGTGCCAGCAGTTACCCGGGGCAGGGGCCTCAGCCCCAGCATTTT.

The chain has TRBV5-8 and TRBJ2-3; perhaps TRBD1 as D (6 bases). Germline assignment: CDR1 SGHTS and CDR2 YDEGEE. The CDR3 extends over 15 amino acids. V lost 3 bases, J lost 5 bases, and 16 bases lay in between. CDR3 amino acids: CASSSTGSDGDTQYF. The CDR3 nucleotides are TGTGCCAGCAGCTCCACAGGGTCGGACGGAGATACGCAGTATTTT.

The chain carries TRBV4-1 and TRBJ2-7; the match to TRBD2 covers 12 bases. J gave up 2 bases and V 4 bases, and 18 bases lay outside the gene matches. Germline loops: CDR1 MGHRA, CDR2 YSYEKL. The CDR3 has 20 amino acids. The CDR3 here is CASSPFGGSLTSGSPYEQYF. The CDR3 bases are TGCGCCAGCAGCCCTTTCGGGGGGTCGCTGACTAGCGGGAGTCCCTACGAGCAGTACTTC.

This chain connects TRBV2 to TRBJ2-7; 7 bases are a match to TRBD2. This CDR3 is 13 amino acids long. The ends lost 4 bases at V and 0 bases at J; junction bases unmatched: 0. CDR1 and CDR2 (germline): SNHLY, FYNNEI. The CDR3 spells CASSGDYSYEQYF. In DNA, the CDR3 is TGTGCCAGCAGTGGGGACTACTCCTACGAGCAGTACTTC. The whole variable domain, filled in from reference TRBV2 and TRBJ2-7, reads EPEVTQTPSHQVTQMGQEVILRCVPISNHLYFYWYRQILGQKVEFLVSFYNNEISEKSEIFDDQFSVERPDGSNFTLKIRSTKLEDSAMYFCASSGDYSYEQYFGPGTRLTVT.

This chain links TRBV7-2 with TRBJ2-7; D is perhaps TRBD2 (6 bases). Germline CDR1 is SGHTA and CDR2 is FQGNSA. V lost 5 bases, J lost 2 bases, and 16 bases lay in between. The CDR3 has 15 residues. CDR3 loop: CASSPEGLLAYEQYF. The CDR3 DNA reads TGTGCCAGCAGCCCCGAGGGACTGCTCGCCTACGAGCAGTACTTC.

V gene TRBV11-1 combines with J gene TRBJ2-7; 10 bases line up with TRBD1. Germline CDR1 reads SGHAT; CDR2 reads FQDESV (reference sequence). V gave up 1 base and J gave up 5 bases; unmatched junction bases: 8. The CDR3 consists of 16 residues. CDR3 in DNA: TGTGCCAGCAGCTTAGGACTAAGGGACAGGGGCCACGAGCAGTACTTC. Encoded protein: CASSLGLRDRGHEQYF.

V gene TRBV6-1 combines with J gene TRBJ2-7; weak D call: TRBD2 (7 bases). Germline V lookup: CDR1 MNHNS, CDR2 SASEGT. The length of the CDR3 is 16 residues. Trimming left V 1 base short and J 0 bases short, with 13 bases between. The CDR3, as DNA: TGTGCCAGCAGTGAAGACGGGGGGCTACCCTCCTACGAGCAGTACTTC. Its protein is CASSEDGGLPSYEQYF.

This chain links TRBV24-1 with TRBJ2-5; 11 bases align to TRBD1. The CDR3 contains 15 residues. Germline loops: CDR1 KGHDR, CDR2 SFDVKD. V dropped 5 bases and J dropped 5; count of bases not matched to a gene: 6. The CDR3 region is CATSVGTGGMETQYF. As DNA, the CDR3 is TGTGCCACCAGTGTCGGGACAGGGGGAATGGAGACCCAGTACTTC.

This chain joins TRBV7-7 and TRBJ1-2; D is unresolved. The CDR3 spans 12 residues. The V end was cut by 2 bases, the J end by 13 bases, with 14 bases between. Germline CDR1 SSHAT, CDR2 FNYEAQ (reference sequence). CDR3 nucleotide sequence: TGTGCCAGCAGCTTATTTTCTCGGGTTAGCACCTTC. Protein product: CASSLFSRVSTF.